This T cell receptor beta chain was observed in a study of T cells and Merkel cell carcinoma outcomes. Study-wide points: Repertoire plus T-cell density reportedly predicted Merkel cell carcinoma outcomes.

Sequencing used immunoSEQ multiplex PCR; TCRdb keeps in-frame clones, though not all of them. The table shows 9,000 to 15,000 clones, with 95% to 96% occurring only once. The germline CDR1 and CDR2 sequences are GTSNPN and SVGIG (reference sequence). The germline V and J ends were trimmed by 0 bases and 1 base, with 6 bases remaining between them. This CDR3 is 13 amino acids long. As for this clone: What it binds is unknown.

The rearrangement uses TRBV30 and TRBJ2-5, with D unclear. This TCR was recovered from a human donor with Merkel cell carcinoma. Sequenced material: tumor tissue from Merkel cell carcinoma. Written as DNA, the CDR3 is TGTGCCTGGAGTGTACTAACCCAAGAGACCCAGTACTTC. It encodes CAWSVLTQETQYF.